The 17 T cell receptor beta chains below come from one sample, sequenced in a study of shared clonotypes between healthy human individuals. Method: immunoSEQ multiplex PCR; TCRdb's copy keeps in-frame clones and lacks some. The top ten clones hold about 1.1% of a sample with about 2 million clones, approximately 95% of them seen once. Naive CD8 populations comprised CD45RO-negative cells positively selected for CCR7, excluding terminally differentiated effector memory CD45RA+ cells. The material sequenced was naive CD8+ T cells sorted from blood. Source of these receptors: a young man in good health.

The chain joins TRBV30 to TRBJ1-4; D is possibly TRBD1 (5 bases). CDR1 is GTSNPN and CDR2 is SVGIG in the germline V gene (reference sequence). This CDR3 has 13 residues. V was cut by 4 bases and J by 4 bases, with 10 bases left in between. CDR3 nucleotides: TGTGCCTGGACTGGAGGGGATAATGAAAAACTGTTTTTT. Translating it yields CAWTGGDNEKLFF.

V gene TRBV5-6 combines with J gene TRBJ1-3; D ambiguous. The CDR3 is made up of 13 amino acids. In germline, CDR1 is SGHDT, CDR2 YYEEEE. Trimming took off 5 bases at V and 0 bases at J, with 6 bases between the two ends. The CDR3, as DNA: TGTGCCAGCAGGCTAAGCTCTGGAAACACCATATATTTT. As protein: CASRLSSGNTIYF.

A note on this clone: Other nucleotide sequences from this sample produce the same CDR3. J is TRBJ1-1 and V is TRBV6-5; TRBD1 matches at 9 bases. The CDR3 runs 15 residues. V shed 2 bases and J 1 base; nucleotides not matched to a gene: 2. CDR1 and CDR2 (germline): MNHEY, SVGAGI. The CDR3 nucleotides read TGTGCCAGCAGTTACGGGGACAGGGAGAACACTGAAGCTTTCTTT. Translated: CASSYGDRENTEAFF.

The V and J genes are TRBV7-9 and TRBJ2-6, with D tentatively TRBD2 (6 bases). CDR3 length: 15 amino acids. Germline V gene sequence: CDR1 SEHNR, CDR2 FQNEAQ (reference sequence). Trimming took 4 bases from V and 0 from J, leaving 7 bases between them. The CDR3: CASSSEGSGANVLTF. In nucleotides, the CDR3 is TGTGCCAGCAGCTCGGAGGGCTCTGGGGCCAACGTCCTGACTTTC.

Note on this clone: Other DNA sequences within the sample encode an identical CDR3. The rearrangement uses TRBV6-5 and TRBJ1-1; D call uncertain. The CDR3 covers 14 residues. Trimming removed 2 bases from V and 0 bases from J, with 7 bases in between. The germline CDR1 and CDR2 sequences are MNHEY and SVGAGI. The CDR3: CASSYRVMNTEAFF. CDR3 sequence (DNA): TGTGCCAGCAGTTACAGGGTGATGAACACTGAAGCTTTCTTT.

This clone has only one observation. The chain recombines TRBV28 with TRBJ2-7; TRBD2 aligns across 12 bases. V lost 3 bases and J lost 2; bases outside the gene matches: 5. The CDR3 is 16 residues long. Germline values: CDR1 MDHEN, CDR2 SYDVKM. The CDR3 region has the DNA TGTGCCAGCAGTTTTAGTCTAGCGGGAGGGCCCTACGAGCAGTACTTC. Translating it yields CASSFSLAGGPYEQYF.

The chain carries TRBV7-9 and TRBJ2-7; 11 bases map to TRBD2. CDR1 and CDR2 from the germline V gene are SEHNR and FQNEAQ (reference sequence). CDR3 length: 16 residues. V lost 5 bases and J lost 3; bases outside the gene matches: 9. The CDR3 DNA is TGTGCCAGCAGCCTAATCACTAGCGGGAGTGACTACGAGCAGTACTTC. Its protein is CASSLITSGSDYEQYF.

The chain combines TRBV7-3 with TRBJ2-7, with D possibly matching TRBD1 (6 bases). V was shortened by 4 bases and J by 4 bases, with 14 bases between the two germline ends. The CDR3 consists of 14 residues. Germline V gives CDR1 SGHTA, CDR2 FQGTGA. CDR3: CASSSDRFPYEQYF. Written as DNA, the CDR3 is TGTGCCAGCAGCTCAGACAGGTTCCCGTACGAGCAGTACTTC.

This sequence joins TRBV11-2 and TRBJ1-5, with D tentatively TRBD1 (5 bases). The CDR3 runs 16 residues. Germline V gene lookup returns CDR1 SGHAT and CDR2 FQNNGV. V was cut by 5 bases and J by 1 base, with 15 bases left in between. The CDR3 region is CASSPTGGMSNQPQHF. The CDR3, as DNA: TGTGCCAGCAGCCCCACCGGGGGGATGAGCAATCAGCCCCAGCATTTT.

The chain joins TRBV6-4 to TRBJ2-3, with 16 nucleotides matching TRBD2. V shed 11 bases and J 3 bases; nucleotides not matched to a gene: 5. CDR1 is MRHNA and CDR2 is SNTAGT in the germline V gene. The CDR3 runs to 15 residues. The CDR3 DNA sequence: TGTGCCGGGACTAGCGGGGGGGCTAGGACAGATACGCAGTATTTT. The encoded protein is CAGTSGGARTDTQYF.

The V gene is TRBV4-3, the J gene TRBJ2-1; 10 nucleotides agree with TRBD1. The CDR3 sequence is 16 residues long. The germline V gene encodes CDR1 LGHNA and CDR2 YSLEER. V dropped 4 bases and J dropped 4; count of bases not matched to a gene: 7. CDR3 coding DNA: TGCGCCAGCAGCCGTTTGACAGGGGGCGATTACAATGAGCAGTTCTTC. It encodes CASSRLTGGDYNEQFF.

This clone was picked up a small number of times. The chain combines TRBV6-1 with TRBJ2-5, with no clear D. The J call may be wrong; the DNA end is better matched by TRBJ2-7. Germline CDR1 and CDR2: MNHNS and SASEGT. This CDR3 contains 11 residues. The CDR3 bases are TGTGCCAGCAGTACAACCTACGAGCAGTACTTC. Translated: CASSTTYEQYF.

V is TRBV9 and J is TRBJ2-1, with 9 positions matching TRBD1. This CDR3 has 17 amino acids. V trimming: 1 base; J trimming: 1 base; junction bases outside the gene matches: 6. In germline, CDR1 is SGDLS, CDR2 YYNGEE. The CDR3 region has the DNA TGTGCCAGCAGCGTAAGTTGGGGACAGGGTTCCTACAATGAGCAGTTCTTC. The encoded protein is CASSVSWGQGSYNEQFF.

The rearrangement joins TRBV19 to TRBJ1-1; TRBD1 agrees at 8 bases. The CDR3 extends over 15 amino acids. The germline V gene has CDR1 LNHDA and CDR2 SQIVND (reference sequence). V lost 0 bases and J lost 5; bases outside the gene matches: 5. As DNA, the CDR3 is TGTGCCAGTAGTATAGACAGGACAGGGATTACTGAAGCTTTCTTT. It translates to CASSIDRTGITEAFF.

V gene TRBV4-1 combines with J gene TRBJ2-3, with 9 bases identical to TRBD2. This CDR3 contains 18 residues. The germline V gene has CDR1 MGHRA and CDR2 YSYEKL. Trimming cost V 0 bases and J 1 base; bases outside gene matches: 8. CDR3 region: CASSQDSGLAFGTDTQYF. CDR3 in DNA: TGCGCCAGCAGCCAAGATTCGGGACTAGCTTTTGGCACAGATACGCAGTATTTT.

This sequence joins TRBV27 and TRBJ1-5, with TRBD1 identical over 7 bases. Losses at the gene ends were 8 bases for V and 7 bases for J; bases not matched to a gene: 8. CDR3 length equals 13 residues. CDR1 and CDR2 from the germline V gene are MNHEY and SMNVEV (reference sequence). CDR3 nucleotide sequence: TGTGCCAGCCGTCAGGGGGTTTACCAGCCCCAGCATTTT. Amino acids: CASRQGVYQPQHF.

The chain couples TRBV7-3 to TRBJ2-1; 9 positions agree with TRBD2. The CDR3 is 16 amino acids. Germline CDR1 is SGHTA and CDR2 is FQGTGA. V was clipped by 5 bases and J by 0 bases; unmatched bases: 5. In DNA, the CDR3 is TGTGCCAGCAGCCCCGGGACTAGCCCCTCCTACAATGAGCAGTTCTTC. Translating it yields CASSPGTSPSYNEQFF.